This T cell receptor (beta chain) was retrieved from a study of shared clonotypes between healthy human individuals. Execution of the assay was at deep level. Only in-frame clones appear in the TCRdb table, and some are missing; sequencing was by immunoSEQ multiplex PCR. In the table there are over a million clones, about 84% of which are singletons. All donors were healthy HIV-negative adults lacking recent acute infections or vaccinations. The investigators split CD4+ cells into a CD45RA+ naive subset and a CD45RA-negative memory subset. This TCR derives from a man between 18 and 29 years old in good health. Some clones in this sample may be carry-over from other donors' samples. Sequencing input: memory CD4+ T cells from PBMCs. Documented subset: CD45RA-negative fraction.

The CDR3 protein is CASSPTRDSTAFF. CDR3 nucleotides: TGTGCCAGCTCACCTACACGGGACAGTACAGCTTTCTTT. V gene TRBV18 combines with J gene TRBJ1-1; 7 bases match TRBD1. V trimming: 3 bases; J trimming: 10 bases; junction bases outside the gene matches: 8. Germline V lookup: CDR1 KGHSH, CDR2 LQKENI. The CDR3 totals 13 residues. Using reference TRBV18 and TRBJ1-1 for the parts outside the CDR3, the full variable domain is NAGVMQNPRHLVRRRGQEARLRCSPMKGHSHVYWYRQLPEEGLKFMVYLQKENIIDESGMPKERFSAEFPKEGPSILRIQQVVRGDSAAYFCASSPTRDSTAFFGQGTRLTVV.